This passage covers 9 T cell receptor beta chains from one sample sequenced in a study of T cells in Graves' hyperthyroidism and ophthalmopathy. Amplification yielded TCR beta CDR3 regions, with RNA transcripts as the source. TCR CDR3 regions were first amplified by RT-PCR with HTBI primers. TCRdb re-called the multiplex PCR reads with MiXCR, one entry per CDR3 protein. The sample lists about 58,000 distinct CDR3 sequences; roughly 52% were seen once. Sequenced sample: blood. These receptors all stem from a woman aged 25 to 39 with Graves' ophthalmopathy.

This clonotype was recorded many times. The chain links TRBV11-2 to TRBJ1-1; no firm D call. The CDR3 has 14 amino acids. Trimming removed 4 bases from V and 4 bases from J, with 13 bases in between. CDR1 is SGHAT and CDR2 is FQNNGV in the germline V gene. The CDR3 bases are TGTGCCAGCAGCTCAATAAAATTGGGCACTGAAGCTTTCTTT. Its protein is CASSSIKLGTEAFF. Supplemented by reference TRBV11-2 and TRBJ1-1, the full variable domain reads EAGVAQSPRYKIIEKRQSVAFWCNPISGHATLYWYQQILGQGPKLLIQFQNNGVVDDSQLPKDRFSAERLKGVDSTLKIQPAKLEDSAVYLCASSSIKLGTEAFFGQGTRLTVV.

The sample holds many counts of this clonotype. The gene calls are TRBV6-1 and TRBJ2-2; TRBD2 aligns across 11 bases. The CDR3 is made up of 16 amino acids. Germline CDR1 MNHNS, CDR2 SASEGT. With 6 bases clipped from V and 4 bases from J, the junction kept 7 bases outside the gene matches. The CDR3 reads CASSSISGRGTGELFF. DNA of the CDR3: TGTGCCAGCAGCTCAATTAGCGGGAGGGGCACCGGGGAGCTGTTTTTT.

Concerning this clonotype itself: The CDR3 carries no conserved terminal phenylalanine or tryptophan, so it likely arises from a read error. V is TRBV12-3 or TRBV12-4 and J is TRBJ2-1; 8 bases are a match to TRBD2. The CDR3 has 15 residues. Here the CDR3 reads CASRQEREPYSEQFC. CDR3 nucleotides: TGTGCCAGCAGGCAAGAGCGGGAGCCCTACAGTGAGCAGTTCTGC.

V usage is TRBV20-1 and J usage is TRBJ2-1, with D hard to call. Trimming stripped 1 base from V and 5 bases from J, with 12 bases between. The CDR3 is 14 residues long. Germline V gene sequence: CDR1 DFQATT, CDR2 SNEGSKA (reference sequence). Written as DNA, the CDR3 is TGCAGTGCTAGAGGCTGGCGTGGGCACAATGAGCAGTTCTTC. Amino acids: CSARGWRGHNEQFF.

This chain links TRBV13 with TRBJ2-7; tentatively, D is TRBD1 (5 bases). The CDR3 sequence is 14 residues long. Trimming stripped 1 base from V and 5 bases from J, with 12 bases between. The germline CDR1 and CDR2 sequences are PRHDT and FYEKMQ (reference sequence). The CDR3 loop reads CASSLAAKGNEQYF. CDR3 nucleotides: TGTGCCAGCAGCTTAGCGGCGAAGGGGAACGAGCAGTACTTC.

This clonotype came up a few times. A read error may be the cause here, since a much bigger clone is one base away. The rearrangement links TRBV27 to TRBJ2-7; D uncertain. Germline V lookup: CDR1 MNHEY, CDR2 SMNVEV (reference sequence). This CDR3 has 14 amino acids. Trimming removed 0 bases from V and 8 bases from J, with 14 bases in between. CDR3 nucleotide sequence: TGTGCCAGCAGTTTATCTGGCGGTGCTACGCAGCAGTACTTC. As protein: CASSLSGGATQQYF.

About this clonotype itself: This could be a read error, since a much larger clone is one nucleotide away. Given the absence of the conserved phenylalanine or tryptophan at the CDR3 end, a read error is likely. This chain joins TRBV30 and TRBJ1-1; D may be TRBD1 (5 bases). Germline V CDR1 and CDR2: GTSNPN, SVGIG (reference sequence). V was cut by 2 bases and J by 7 bases, with 14 bases left in between. CDR3 length: 13 residues. CDR3 coding DNA: TGTGCCTGGAGTCTCGGGACGGGCCATGAAGCTTTCGTT. This sequence encodes CAWSLGTGHEAFV.

This clonotype has at least ten counts. V and J are TRBV14 and TRBJ1-1, with D perhaps TRBD1 (6 bases). Germline V lookup: CDR1 SGHDN, CDR2 FVKESK. The CDR3 loop spans 12 amino acids. Trimming shortened V by 1 base and J by 11 bases, and 11 bases separated the two germline ends. The CDR3 reads CASSQAGTRAFF. The CDR3 region has the DNA TGTGCCAGCAGCCAAGCCGGGACACGGGCTTTCTTT.

This clonotype was seen a single time. The J gene is TRBJ1-6, the V gene TRBV5-1; D remains ambiguous. Between the trimmed V and J ends, which lost 2 bases and 8 bases, there was a span of 8 bases. This CDR3 comprises 13 residues. Germline values: CDR1 SGHRS, CDR2 YFSETQ. The CDR3 spells CASSFSGDSPLHF. CDR3 nucleotides: TGCGCCAGCAGCTTTAGCGGGGATTCACCCCTCCACTTT. The variable domain in full, completed from reference TRBV5-1 and TRBJ1-6, reads KAGVTQTPRYLIKTRGQQVTLSCSPISGHRSVSWYQQTPGQGLQFLFEYFSETQRNKGNFPGRFSGRQFSNSRSEMNVSTLELGDSALYLCASSFSGDSPLHFGNGTRLTVT.